These 6 T cell receptor beta chains originate from one sample sequenced in a study of PD-1 blockade in mismatch repair-deficient tumors. Generated by immunoSEQ multiplex PCR, the TCRdb table keeps only in-frame clones and is missing some. The table lists about 49,000 clones, approximately 80% of them singletons, with around 3.5% in the top ten. Sequenced material: PBMCs, taken before pembrolizumab treatment. The origin of the receptors is an adult with mismatch repair-deficient cancer.

The gene calls are TRBV2 and TRBJ1-2, with 9 positions matching TRBD1. The CDR3 loop spans 12 amino acids. V lost 5 bases, J lost 8 bases, and 3 bases stayed unmatched. The V gene's germline CDR1 is SNHLY and CDR2 FYNNEI. Here the CDR3 reads CASSRTGVGYTF. CDR3 sequence (DNA): TGTGCCAGCAGTCGGACAGGGGTAGGCTACACCTTC.

This clone was counted only a few times. The chain joins TRBV13 to TRBJ2-1, with D perhaps matching TRBD2 (5 bases). This CDR3 spans 18 amino acids. V was pared by 5 bases and J by 0 bases, with 20 bases between. Germline lookup yields CDR1 PRHDT and CDR2 FYEKMQ (reference sequence). DNA of the CDR3: TGTGCCAGCAGCCGGGTACCAGTTACGGGAAGCTCCTACAATGAGCAGTTCTTC. Translated, it gives CASSRVPVTGSSYNEQFF.

The V and J genes are TRBV19 and TRBJ1-1; D might be TRBD1 (6 bases). Per the germline V gene, CDR1 is LNHDA and CDR2 is SQIVND (reference sequence). The CDR3 is made up of 14 amino acids. Trimming took off 5 bases at V and 6 bases at J, with 16 bases between the two ends. CDR3 amino acids: CASSQSTGYAEAFF. CDR3 nucleotides: TGTGCCAGTAGTCAGTCAACAGGGTACGCTGAAGCTTTCTTT. Combining the CDR3 with reference TRBV19 and TRBJ1-1 gives the whole variable domain DGGITQSPKYLFRKEGQNVTLSCEQNLNHDAMYWYRQDPGQGLRLIYYSQIVNDFQKGDIAEGYSVSREKKESFPLTVTSAQKNPTAFYLCASSQSTGYAEAFFGQGTRLTVV.

J is TRBJ1-1 and V is TRBV2, with D possibly being TRBD1 (5 bases). Trimming removed 2 bases from V and 3 bases from J, with 13 bases in between. Germline V lookup: CDR1 SNHLY, CDR2 FYNNEI. The CDR3 has 15 amino acids. CDR3 nucleotide sequence: TGTGCCAGCAGTGAATCAGGGAGGGGACACACTGAAGCTTTCTTT. It is translated as CASSESGRGHTEAFF.

CDR3 residues: CASSPGGPSSYEQYF. As DNA, the CDR3 is TGTGCCTCCTCTCCGGGAGGGCCGAGCTCCTACGAGCAGTACTTC. The rearrangement joins TRBV30 to TRBJ2-7, with TRBD2 identical over 8 bases. This CDR3 spans 15 amino acids. Germline V gene sequence: CDR1 GTSNPN, CDR2 SVGIG (reference sequence). Unmatched junction bases numbered 11, after V lost 7 bases and J lost 0 bases.

The V call is TRBV7-4, the J call TRBJ1-5; D gene ambiguous. The CDR3 spans 12 residues. Germline V lookup: CDR1 SGHVT, CDR2 SQSDAQ. V lost 2 bases to trimming and J lost 7 bases, with 6 bases between them. The CDR3 DNA reads TGTGCCAGCAGCTTATTGAACCAGCCCCAGCATTTT. Translating gives CASSLLNQPQHF.